This TCR beta chain was sequenced in a study of T cell responses to AZD1222 COVID-19 vaccine. Sequenced by immunoSEQ multiplex PCR; TCRdb stores in-frame clones only, minus some. The sample carries 80,000 to 90,000 clones, roughly 90% recorded once. Study results and limitations: Repertoire sampling happened only post peak T cell response. The donor group comprised mostly white British people and more females; the analysis possibly underestimated clonal diversity. Among spike-specific TCRs, nearly half reportedly target unmutated variant regions.

Note on this clone: Its target is not known.

V was shortened by 4 bases and J by 2 bases, with 5 bases between the two germline ends. Germline CDR1 WSHSY, CDR2 SAAADI. This CDR3 comprises 12 residues. The clonotype originates from an adult in good health. The material was peripheral blood, obtained on day 0 of MenACWY control vaccination. The V and J genes are TRBV10-2 and TRBJ2-5; D is unclear. The CDR3 sequence: CASSVGQETQYF. For the CDR3, the DNA is TGCGCCAGCAGTGTAGGGCAAGAGACCCAGTACTTC.